This T cell receptor beta chain was found in a study of OX40 agonist ivuxolimab in advanced cancers. Overall study context: Ivuxolimab is an agonistic anti-OX40 (CD134) antibody, and patients were treated with it. Study conclusions and caveats: Clonal expansion was seen in CD4+ and CD8+ blood T cells by week 6 at 0.1 to 3.0 mg/kg. There were, on average, more expanded clones in CD8+ T cells than in CD4+.

As to this clone: The antigen remains undetermined.

TCRdb's copy holds only in-frame clones and misses some; the assay was immunoSEQ multiplex PCR. There are some 59,000 clones in the sample; around 80% occur only once, and roughly 2.6% lies in the top ten. This TCR derives from an adult with an advanced solid tumor such as melanoma, head and neck, liver or kidney cancer. Sequencing was performed on CD4+ or CD8+ T cells sorted from blood, taken in a trial of the OX40 agonist ivuxolimab.

CDR3: CASSRGTGRTDTQYF. CDR3 in DNA: TGTGCCAGTAGTAGGGGTACCGGTCGCACAGATACGCAGTATTTT. The chain uses TRBV19 and TRBJ2-3; D gene unclear. Trimming left V 4 bases short and J 1 base short, with 12 bases between. Germline V CDR1 and CDR2: LNHDA, SQIVND (reference sequence). This CDR3 spans 15 amino acids.